A single T cell receptor (beta chain) is shown here with its context. These data come from a study of blood T cell repertoires in COVID-19. Looking at the study overall: The United States, Italy and Spain were the sources of the acute and convalescent COVID-19 samples. In each case, the material was cDNA or gDNA derived from T cells, B-cell-depleted T cells, or PBMCs.

The CDR3 is made up of 16 amino acids. Trimming removed 5 bases from V and 7 bases from J; junction bases left unmatched: 17. Germline V lookup: CDR1 ENHRY, CDR2 SYGVKD. In the authors' workflow: Using reference gene primer amplification, nucleated cell counts were estimated. TCRdb's copy holds only in-frame clones and misses some; the assay was immunoSEQ multiplex PCR. The V and J calls and the clone size are those of that table, but D and trimming were determined from the DNA. The sample yields about 200,000 clones, 80% to 85% seen once. This sequence joins TRBV10-3 and TRBJ2-7; 7 positions match TRBD1. The origin of this receptor is a woman older than 75 with COVID-19, enrolled during active disease. The specimen was peripheral blood. The CDR3 bases are TGTGCCATCAGTTTCTTACAGGGGCCCGCCGGGGTGGAGCAGTACTTC. It codes for CAISFLQGPAGVEQYF.